This T cell receptor (beta chain) was captured by sequencing in a study of shared clonotypes between healthy human individuals (dated by TCRdb to about 2020). About the investigation overall: The cohort comprised a couple of women and a few men aged 18 to 49 years. Per donor, three plates each were used for CD4 naive and CD4 memory, two for CD8 naive, and one for CD8 memory. To estimate repertoire size and how much clonotype sharing occurs between individuals, the study deeply sequenced the blood TCR repertoires of a handful of healthy adults. Libraries were prepared and TCR repertoires were sequenced by different laboratories using diverse techniques, in order to increase sequencing depth and limit assay-specific biases. Between about 0.94 and 10 billion PBMCs per donor were obtained by leukapheresis. On the study overall, not on this receptor specifically: The small number of donors limited the genetic and exposure-history diversity represented. Based on pairwise subsampling, the degree of clonotype sharing among donors was expected to be affected by sequencing depth. Only blood was sampled, and tissue TCR repertoires likely differ from those in blood. Across a handful of donors, about 5.2% of naive CD4, around 3.5% of naive CD8, roughly 2.2% of memory CD4, and approximately 0.42% of memory CD8 clonotypes were shared. Estimated clonotype richness was generally larger for naive than for memory subsets. Compared with non-shared clonotypes, clonotypes shared by all four sorted-subset donors had higher generation probabilities. Even with the large sequencing depth, rarefaction of the sorted-subset datasets indicated that sequencing was incomplete.

Regarding this clone: No antigen is known for it. No clone much larger than this one lies a single base away; base qualities are absent.

TCR CDR3 regions were amplified from genomic DNA by multiplex PCR using the deep immunoSEQ assay. Genomic DNA extracted from each cell subset was distributed evenly over all wells of several immunoSEQ 96-well plates, and each plate served as one replicate. Each replicate PCR for sorted subsets received about 0.2 ug genomic DNA, equal to about 30,000 T cell genomes. Purified libraries were quantified with a Qubit 3.0 fluorometer, sized on a Bioanalyzer 2100, and re-quantified with the KAPA Library Quantification kit. A separate single-read 150-cycle Illumina NextSeq 550 flow cell was used to sequence each immunoSEQ 96-well plate. The original pipeline was this. Because the immunoSEQ output included only junctional sequences and no quality scores, the filtering could not be the same as the filtering used for full-length reads. To assign V/J genes and CDR3, sequences were annotated using PyIR, a Python wrapper for IgBLAST v1.9, with IMGT germline references. Any read was removed if the V/J assignment was weak (E-value above 1e-6), the CDR3 was missing, or the read contained stop codons, out-of-frame junctions, or ambiguous translated residues. V3J clonotypes were defined as sequences sharing an identical inferred V gene, J gene, and CDR3 amino acid sequence. Percentage overlap between repertoires was computed as shared unique clonotypes divided by the size of the smaller repertoire. RTK rarefaction, the Chao1 estimator, and Recon v2.1 estimates of unobserved clonotypes were used to assess repertoire richness. For all TCRbeta clonotypes obtained by the gDNA method from several donors, generation probabilities were computed with OLGA. In its TCRdb copy, this immuneACCESS table keeps in-frame sequences only and misses some clones. Where compared with another copy, unresolved V genes explain less than half of these, and the others have no known cause. The DNA gave D and trimming, while V, J and clone size come from that table. The sample yields about 2.4 million clones; approximately 93% were counted once. Clones ranked in the top ten supply approximately 0.37% of the sample.

The donors were healthy, HIV-negative adults with no recently reported acute infections or vaccinations. Every donor was a Caucasian adult living in Nashville, Tennessee, USA. Magnetic negative selection was used to enrich CD4+ T cells, after which naive cells were positively selected on CD45RA and the negative fraction became the memory subset. Blood was obtained by leukapheresis, after which PBMCs were separated by Ficoll-Histopaque density gradient centrifugation and cryopreserved in liquid nitrogen vapor phase. Analytical flow cytometry was used to check the purity and quantity of every magnetically sorted T cell population. From each sorted fraction, genomic DNA was isolated and quantified by UV absorbance on a Nanodrop 2000c. This clonotype was obtained from a man between 18 and 35 years old in good health. Some clones in this sample may be carry-over from other donors' samples. Sequenced material: naive CD4+ T cells from PBMCs. The sample's cell subset or site label, decoded: CD45RA+ positively selected.

The DNA sequence is as follows: TGTGCCAGCAGTCGACAGCTTAACTATGGCTACACCTTC. It translates to CASSRQLNYGYTF. In this chain, TRBV25-1 is recombined with TRBJ1-2, and the D gene may be TRBD1, 5 bases matching. V loses 5 bases of germline sequence and J loses 1 base, and the interval between the two ends is 8 bases. There are 13 amino acids in the CDR3, from cysteine to phenylalanine inclusive. This entry keeps only the CDR3 DNA: 39 bases, framed from base 1. In the germline V gene, CDR1 corresponds to MGHDK and CDR2 to SYGVNS.